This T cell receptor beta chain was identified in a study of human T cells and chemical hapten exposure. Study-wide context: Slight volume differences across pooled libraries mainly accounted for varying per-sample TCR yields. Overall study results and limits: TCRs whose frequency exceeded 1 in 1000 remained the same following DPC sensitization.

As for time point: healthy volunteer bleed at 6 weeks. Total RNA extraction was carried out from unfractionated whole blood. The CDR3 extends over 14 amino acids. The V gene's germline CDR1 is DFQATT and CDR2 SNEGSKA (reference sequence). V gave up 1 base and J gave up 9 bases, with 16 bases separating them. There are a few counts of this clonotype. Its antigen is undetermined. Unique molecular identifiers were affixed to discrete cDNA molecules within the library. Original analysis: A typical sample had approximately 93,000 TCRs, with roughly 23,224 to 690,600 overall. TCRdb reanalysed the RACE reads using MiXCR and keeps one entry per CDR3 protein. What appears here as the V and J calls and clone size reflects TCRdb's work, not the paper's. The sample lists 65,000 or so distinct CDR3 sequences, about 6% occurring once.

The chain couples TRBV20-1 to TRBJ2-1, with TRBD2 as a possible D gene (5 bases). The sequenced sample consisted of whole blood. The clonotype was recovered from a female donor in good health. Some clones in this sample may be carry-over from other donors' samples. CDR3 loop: CSARGGWESGEQFF. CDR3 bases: TGCAGTGCTAGAGGAGGTTGGGAGTCGGGTGAGCAGTTCTTC.